Shown below are 20 T cell receptor beta chains from a single sample sequenced in a study of cytomegalovirus exposure and HLA in healthy donors. In the PCR, 60 Vbeta and 13 Jbeta primers were used. Profiling relied on immunoSEQ multiplex PCR, and the TCRdb table lists in-frame clones only, not all of them. The profile shows approximately 180,000 clones, roughly 12% of them singletons. The specimen sequenced was PBMCs. The source of these receptors is a man aged 50-60 years in good health and CMV-seropositive.

This CDR3 is CASSPGRGNTGELFF. CDR3 DNA: TGTGCCAGCAGCCCCGGCCGGGGGAACACCGGGGAGCTGTTTTTT. The chain joins TRBV27 to TRBJ2-2, with a tentative D call TRBD2 (5 bases). This CDR3 comprises 15 residues. V gave up 6 bases and J gave up 1 base, with 12 bases separating them. Germline V gene lookup returns CDR1 MNHEY and CDR2 SMNVEV (reference sequence).

The chain combines TRBV29-1 with TRBJ2-1; D unclear. Germline V lookup: CDR1 SQVTM, CDR2 ANQGSEA. The CDR3 is 13 amino acids. Trimming cost V 6 bases and J 6 bases, with 15 bases left between them. In nucleotides, the CDR3 is TGCAGCGTCCCCGCACAGAACGTCAATGAGCAGTTCTTC. Protein sequence: CSVPAQNVNEQFF.

There are a few counts of this clone. The CDR3 sequence: CASSQDWSSGANVLTF. The CDR3 DNA sequence: TGTGCCAGCAGCCAAGATTGGAGCTCTGGGGCCAACGTCCTGACTTTC. The V call is TRBV4-2, the J call TRBJ2-6; no clear D. This CDR3 is 16 amino acids long. CDR1 and CDR2 from the germline V gene are LGHNA and YNFKEQ. The V end lost 0 bases, the J end lost 0 bases, and 6 bases lay between the germline ends.

This rearrangement joins TRBV5-1 to TRBJ2-5; possible D gene TRBD2, 6 bases. Deletions cut 4 bases from V and 2 bases from J, with 15 bases between. CDR3 length: 15 amino acids. Germline CDR1 reads SGHRS; CDR2 reads YFSETQ. This CDR3 reads CASSPGVADQETQYF. The CDR3 nucleotides read TGCGCCAGCAGCCCGGGAGTGGCGGATCAAGAGACCCAGTACTTC.

The chain has TRBV5-4 and TRBJ2-1; TRBD2 matches 9 bases. With 1 base clipped from V and 7 bases from J, the junction kept 6 bases outside the gene matches. CDR1 and CDR2 from the germline V gene are SGHNT and YYREEE (reference sequence). The CDR3 covers 15 residues. The CDR3 DNA is TGTGCCAGCAGCTTGTATGCGGGGGGGCCGAATGAGCAGTTCTTC. This codes for CASSLYAGGPNEQFF.

This clone came up a few times. This rearrangement joins TRBV11-2 to TRBJ1-1, with D uncertain. This CDR3 has 12 residues. The V gene lost 5 bases and the J gene lost 0 bases, with 4 bases spanning the gap. Germline V gene lookup returns CDR1 SGHAT and CDR2 FQNNGV. CDR3 nucleotides: TGTGCCAGCAGCGTCATGAACACTGAAGCTTTCTTT. It specifies CASSVMNTEAFF.

The chain carries TRBV7-3 and TRBJ2-7, with D perhaps matching TRBD1 (6 bases). The CDR3 is 15 amino acids. The V end was cut by 5 bases, the J end by 1 base, with 15 bases between. From germline, CDR1 is SGHTA and CDR2 FQGTGA. As DNA, the CDR3 is TGTGCCAGCAGCGCCTACACCGGGACATCCTACGAGCAGTACTTC. Translation: CASSAYTGTSYEQYF.

The chain carries TRBV7-2 and TRBJ2-5, with D unclear. Trimming left V 3 bases short and J 4 bases short, with 9 bases between. Germline V CDR1 and CDR2: SGHTA, FQGNSA. This CDR3 has 13 amino acids. The CDR3: CASSFENGETQYF. CDR3 sequence (DNA): TGTGCCAGCAGCTTCGAAAACGGAGAGACCCAGTACTTC. The full variable domain, completed using reference TRBV7-2 and TRBJ2-5, is GAGVSQSPSNKVTEKGKDVELRCDPISGHTALYWYRQSLGQGLEFLIYFQGNSAPDKSGLPSDRFSAERTGGSVSTLTIQRTQQEDSAVYLCASSFENGETQYFGPGTRLLVL.

This clone has only a few counts. The chain is built from TRBV29-1 and TRBJ2-3; 12 positions match TRBD2. CDR3 length: 16 amino acids. Losses at the gene ends were 3 bases for V and 2 bases for J; bases not matched to a gene: 6. The germline V gene has CDR1 SQVTM and CDR2 ANQGSEA. CDR3 residues: CSVEASGGAFTDTQYF. In DNA form, the CDR3 reads TGCAGCGTTGAGGCTAGCGGGGGGGCCTTCACAGATACGCAGTATTTT.

CDR3 protein: CASSLTTSGGAYEQYF. In nucleotides, the CDR3 is TGTGCCAGCAGCCTCACAACTAGCGGGGGTGCCTACGAGCAGTACTTC. The chain joins TRBV7-2 to TRBJ2-7, with TRBD2 matching 11 bases. CDR1 and CDR2 from the germline V gene are SGHTA and FQGNSA. Unmatched junction bases numbered 8, after V lost 5 bases and J lost 2 bases. The CDR3 length is 16 residues. The entire variable domain, with the rest obtained from reference TRBV7-2 and TRBJ2-7, is as follows: GAGVSQSPSNKVTEKGKDVELRCDPISGHTALYWYRQSLGQGLEFLIYFQGNSAPDKSGLPSDRFSAERTGGSVSTLTIQRTQQEDSAVYLCASSLTTSGGAYEQYFGPGTRLTVT.

The sample holds a few counts of this clone. The chain joins TRBV28 to TRBJ1-2, with D perhaps matching TRBD1 (5 bases). Germline values: CDR1 MDHEN, CDR2 SYDVKM. The CDR3 contains 16 residues. V was trimmed by 7 bases and J by 5 bases, leaving 23 bases between them. The CDR3 region is CASTLDISPSAYGYTF. CDR3 coding DNA: TGTGCCAGCACCTTGGACATTTCCCCCAGTGCTTATGGCTACACCTTC.

This sequence joins TRBV2 and TRBJ2-7; the D gene is possibly TRBD1 (6 bases). The CDR3 spans 14 residues. V lost 2 bases and J 3 bases, leaving 11 bases between the germline ends. Germline values: CDR1 SNHLY, CDR2 FYNNEI. The CDR3 region is CASSEQQGIYEQYF. In DNA, the CDR3 is TGTGCCAGCAGTGAACAACAGGGCATCTACGAGCAGTACTTC.

This chain joins TRBV7-2 and TRBJ1-2, with TRBD1 as a possible D gene (6 bases). Trimming stripped 6 bases from V and 4 bases from J, with 18 bases between. CDR3 length: 15 residues. Germline CDR1 is SGHTA and CDR2 is FQGNSA. CDR3 DNA: TGTGCCAGCAGTCCTCTTCAGGGGCTTGGCTATGGCTACACCTTC. This translates into CASSPLQGLGYGYTF.

The J gene is TRBJ1-6, the V gene TRBV9; the match to TRBD1 covers 7 bases. This CDR3 has 15 residues. The trim removed 3 bases at V and 9 bases at J, leaving 9 bases unmatched. CDR1 and CDR2 (germline): SGDLS, YYNGEE. The CDR3 DNA sequence: TGTGCCAGCAGCGCTTCTGACAGGGTTGGTTCACCCCTCCACTTT. Translated, it gives CASSASDRVGSPLHF.

In this sample, this clone turned up a few times. The chain is built from TRBV27 and TRBJ2-1; 7 bases line up with TRBD1. Germline V CDR1 and CDR2: MNHEY, SMNVEV (reference sequence). This CDR3 has 15 amino acids. Losses at the gene ends were 0 bases for V and 3 bases for J; bases not matched to a gene: 2. The CDR3 here is CASSLSRDSYNEQFF. CDR3 sequence (DNA): TGTGCCAGCAGTTTATCTCGGGACAGCTACAATGAGCAGTTCTTC.

This clone came up a few times. The chain links TRBV4-2 to TRBJ1-5, with D maybe TRBD1 (5 bases). The CDR3 is 16 amino acids. Germline V gene sequence: CDR1 LGHNA, CDR2 YNFKEQ. V was shortened by 0 bases and J by 3 bases, with 12 bases between the two germline ends. The CDR3 DNA sequence: TGTGCCAGCAGCCAAGAGAGGGGAGGAGTCAATCAGCCCCAGCATTTT. It specifies CASSQERGGVNQPQHF.

There are a few counts of this clone. The chain couples TRBV5-4 to TRBJ1-6; 7 bases are shared with TRBD1. CDR3 length: 16 residues. CDR1 and CDR2 from the germline V gene are SGHNT and YYREEE (reference sequence). Germline trimming cut 4 bases from V and 3 bases from J; bases unmatched to any gene: 7. CDR3 protein: CASSLLRGLYNSPLHF. The CDR3 bases are TGTGCCAGCAGCCTGCTGAGGGGGCTCTATAATTCACCCCTCCACTTT. The full variable domain, with the rest looked up from reference TRBV5-4 and TRBJ1-6, is ETGVTQSPTHLIKTRGQQVTLRCSSQSGHNTVSWYQQALGQGPQFIFQYYREEENGRGNFPPRFSGLQFPNYSSELNVNALELDDSALYLCASSLLRGLYNSPLHFGNGTRLTVT.

This clone was counted between two and nine times. V is TRBV19 and J is TRBJ1-6; 10 nucleotides align to TRBD1. This CDR3 has 13 amino acids. Germline V CDR1 and CDR2: LNHDA, SQIVND (reference sequence). V lost 5 bases and J lost 9; bases outside the gene matches: 1. Here the CDR3 DNA reads TGTGCCAGTAGTGGGACAGGGGCTTCACCCCTCCACTTT. As protein: CASSGTGASPLHF.

The V and J genes are TRBV4-1 and TRBJ1-1; 8 bases line up with TRBD1. CDR3 size: 16 residues. Germline CDR1 and CDR2: MGHRA and YSYEKL. Trimming at V came to 5 bases and at J to 1 base, leaving 9 bases not matched to a gene. CDR3 DNA: TGCGCCAGCAGCAAGCGACAGGGGAGTGAGAACACTGAAGCTTTCTTT. It specifies CASSKRQGSENTEAFF.

This clone was counted only a few times. This sequence joins TRBV7-2 and TRBJ2-5, with D perhaps TRBD2 (6 bases). V was clipped by 5 bases and J by 5 bases, with 9 bases between them. Germline lookup yields CDR1 SGHTA and CDR2 FQGNSA. The CDR3 contains 12 residues. The CDR3 DNA is TGTGCCAGCAGCCCTCGGGGGGAGACCCAGTACTTC. This sequence encodes CASSPRGETQYF.